This section outlines one T cell receptor (beta chain) sequence together with its context. These data come from a study of T cells in Graves' hyperthyroidism and ophthalmopathy. TCR beta CDR3 regions were amplified from RNA transcripts. Using the HTBI primer set, a first-round RT-PCR was run on the TCR CDR3. TCRdb re-called the multiplex PCR reads with MiXCR, one entry per CDR3 protein. The sample holds hundreds of thousands of distinct CDR3 sequences, roughly 14% seen once. Specimen: blood. The receptor was derived from a young man with Graves' ophthalmopathy.

As DNA, the CDR3 is TGTGCCAGCAGAGGCGGGCACTCCTACAATGAGCAGTTCTTC. It yields the protein CASRGGHSYNEQFF. The V gene is TRBV6-1, the J gene TRBJ2-1; D might be TRBD2 (5 bases). V was shortened by 6 bases and J by 0 bases, with 9 bases between the two germline ends. The CDR3 length is 14 residues. Per the germline V gene, CDR1 is MNHNS and CDR2 is SASEGT.